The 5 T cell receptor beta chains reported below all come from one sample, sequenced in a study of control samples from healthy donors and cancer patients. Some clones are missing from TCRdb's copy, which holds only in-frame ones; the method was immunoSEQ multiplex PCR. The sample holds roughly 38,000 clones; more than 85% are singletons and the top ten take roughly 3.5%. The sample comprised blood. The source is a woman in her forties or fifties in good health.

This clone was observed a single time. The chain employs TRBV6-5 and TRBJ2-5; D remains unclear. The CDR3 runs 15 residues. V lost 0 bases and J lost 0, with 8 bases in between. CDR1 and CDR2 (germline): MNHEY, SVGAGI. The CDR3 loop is CASSYSTPYQETQYF. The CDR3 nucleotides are TGTGCCAGCAGTTACTCCACTCCGTACCAAGAGACCCAGTACTTC.

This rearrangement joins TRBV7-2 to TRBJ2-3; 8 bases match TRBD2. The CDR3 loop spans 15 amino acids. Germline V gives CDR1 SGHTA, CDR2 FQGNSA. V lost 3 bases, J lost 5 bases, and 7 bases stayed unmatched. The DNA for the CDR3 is TGTGCCAGCAGCTTGACAGCGGCGGGGGGAGATACGCAGTATTTT. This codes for CASSLTAAGGDTQYF.

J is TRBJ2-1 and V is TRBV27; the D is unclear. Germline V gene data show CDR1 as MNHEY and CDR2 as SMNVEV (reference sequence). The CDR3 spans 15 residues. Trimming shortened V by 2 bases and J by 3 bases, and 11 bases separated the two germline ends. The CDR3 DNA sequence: TGTGCCAGCAGTTTAATCCCCCTCGGCTACAATGAGCAGTTCTTC. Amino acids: CASSLIPLGYNEQFF.

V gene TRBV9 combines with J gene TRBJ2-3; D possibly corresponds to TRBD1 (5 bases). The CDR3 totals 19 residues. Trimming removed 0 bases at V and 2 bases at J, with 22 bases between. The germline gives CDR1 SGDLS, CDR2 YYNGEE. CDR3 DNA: TGTGCCAGCAGCGTAGGGGGCGTCGGAAGTGGCAGAGCCACAGATACGCAGTATTTT. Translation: CASSVGGVGSGRATDTQYF.

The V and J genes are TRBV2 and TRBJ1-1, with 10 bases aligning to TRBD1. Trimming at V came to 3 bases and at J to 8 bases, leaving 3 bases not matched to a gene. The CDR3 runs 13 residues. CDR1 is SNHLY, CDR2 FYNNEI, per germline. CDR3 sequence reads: CASSEGQGPEAFF. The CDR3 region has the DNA TGTGCCAGCAGTGAGGGACAGGGGCCCGAAGCTTTCTTT.